What follows describes a single T cell receptor (beta chain). Germline CDR1 reads ENHRY; CDR2 reads SYGVKD. V trimming: 2 bases; J trimming: 8 bases; junction bases outside the gene matches: 5. The CDR3 has 15 residues. The data were obtained in a study of blood T cell repertoires in COVID-19. Study background: Donors in the United States, Italy and Spain gave samples during acute or convalescent COVID-19. PBMCs, B-cell-depleted T cells, or T cells were the source of the cDNA or gDNA that made up the material.

Original analysis: Amplification of reference gene primers provided the estimated nucleated cell counts. Assay: immunoSEQ multiplex PCR; the TCRdb copy retains only in-frame clones and omits some. V and J calls and clone size are as listed in that table; D and trimming were resolved from the DNA. The sample includes roughly 150,000 clones, about four fifths of them seen just once. The source is a woman aged 70-85 years who had recovered from COVID-19. The material sequenced was peripheral blood. The rearrangement joins TRBV10-3 to TRBJ2-2; 10 nucleotides agree with TRBD2. DNA for the CDR3: TGTGCCATCAGTGAGACTAGCGGGACTGGGGGGGAGCTGTTTTTT. This codes for CAISETSGTGGELFF.